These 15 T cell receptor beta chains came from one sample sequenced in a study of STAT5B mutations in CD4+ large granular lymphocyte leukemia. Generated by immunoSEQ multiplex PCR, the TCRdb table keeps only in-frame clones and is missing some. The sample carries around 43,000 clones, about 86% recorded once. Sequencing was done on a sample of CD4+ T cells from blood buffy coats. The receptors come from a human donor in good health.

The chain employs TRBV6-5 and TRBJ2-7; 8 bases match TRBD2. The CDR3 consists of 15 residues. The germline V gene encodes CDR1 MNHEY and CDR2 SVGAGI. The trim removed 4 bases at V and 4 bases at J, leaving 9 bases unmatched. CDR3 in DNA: TGTGCCAGCAGTTCGGCGGCTAGCGGGCCGTACGAGCAGTACTTC. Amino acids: CASSSAASGPYEQYF.

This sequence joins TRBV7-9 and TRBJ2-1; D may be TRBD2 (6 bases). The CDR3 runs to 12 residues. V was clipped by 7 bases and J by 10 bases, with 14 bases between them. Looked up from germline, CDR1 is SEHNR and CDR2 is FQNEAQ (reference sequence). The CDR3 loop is CASNLPREEQFF. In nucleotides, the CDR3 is TGTGCCAGCAACCTTCCCCGGGAGGAGCAGTTCTTC.

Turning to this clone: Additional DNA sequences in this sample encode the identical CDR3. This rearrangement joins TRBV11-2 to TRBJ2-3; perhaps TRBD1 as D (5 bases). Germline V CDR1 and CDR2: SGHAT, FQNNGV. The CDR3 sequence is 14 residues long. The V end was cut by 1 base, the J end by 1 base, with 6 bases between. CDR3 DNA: TGTGCCAGCAGCTTAGGGGGCGGCACAGATACGCAGTATTTT. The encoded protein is CASSLGGGTDTQYF.

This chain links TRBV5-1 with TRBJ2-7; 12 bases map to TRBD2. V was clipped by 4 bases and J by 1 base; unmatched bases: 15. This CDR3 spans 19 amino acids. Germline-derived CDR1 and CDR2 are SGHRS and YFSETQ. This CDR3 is CASSRWTSGTPGGSYEQYF. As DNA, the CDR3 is TGCGCCAGCAGCCGCTGGACTAGCGGGACACCCGGAGGGTCCTACGAGCAGTACTTC.

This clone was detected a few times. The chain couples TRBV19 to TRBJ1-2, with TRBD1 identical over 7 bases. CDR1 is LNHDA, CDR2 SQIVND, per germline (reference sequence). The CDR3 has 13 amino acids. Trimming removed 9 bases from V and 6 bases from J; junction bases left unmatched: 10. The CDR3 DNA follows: TGTGCCAGGACACAGGGGAATTTCGATGGCTACACCTTC. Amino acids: CARTQGNFDGYTF.

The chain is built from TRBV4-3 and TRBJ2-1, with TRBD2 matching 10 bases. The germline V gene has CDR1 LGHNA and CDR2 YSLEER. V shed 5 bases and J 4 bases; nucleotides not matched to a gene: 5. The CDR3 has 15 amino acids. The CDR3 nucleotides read TGCGCCAGCAGCTACGGACTAGCGGTATACAATGAGCAGTTCTTC. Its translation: CASSYGLAVYNEQFF.

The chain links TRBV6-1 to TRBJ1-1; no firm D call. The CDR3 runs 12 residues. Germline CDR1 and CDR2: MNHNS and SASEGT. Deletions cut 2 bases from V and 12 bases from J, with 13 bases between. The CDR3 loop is CASSELALGSFF. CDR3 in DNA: TGTGCCAGCAGTGAATTGGCCCTGGGGTCTTTCTTT.

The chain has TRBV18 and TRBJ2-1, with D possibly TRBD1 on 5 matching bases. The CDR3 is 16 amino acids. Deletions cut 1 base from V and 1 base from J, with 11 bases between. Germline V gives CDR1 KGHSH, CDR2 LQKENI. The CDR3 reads CASSPQPGSSYNEQFF. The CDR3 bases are TGTGCCAGCTCACCACAACCAGGGTCTTCCTACAATGAGCAGTTCTTC.

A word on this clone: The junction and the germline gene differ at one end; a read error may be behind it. The CDR3, as DNA: TGTGTCTGGAGTATGCGGATTGGAGAGACCCAGTACTTC. Translated: CVWSMRIGETQYF. V usage is TRBV30 and J usage is TRBJ2-5, with no clear D. Germline V gene sequence: CDR1 GTSNPN, CDR2 SVGIG (reference sequence). The CDR3 is 13 residues long.

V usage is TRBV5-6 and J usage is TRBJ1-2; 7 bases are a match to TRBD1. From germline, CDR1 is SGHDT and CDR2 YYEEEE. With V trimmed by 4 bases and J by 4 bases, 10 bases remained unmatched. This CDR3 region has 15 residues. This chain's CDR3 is CASSPTDRVAYGYTF. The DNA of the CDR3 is TGTGCCAGCAGCCCTACCGACAGGGTAGCCTATGGCTACACCTTC.

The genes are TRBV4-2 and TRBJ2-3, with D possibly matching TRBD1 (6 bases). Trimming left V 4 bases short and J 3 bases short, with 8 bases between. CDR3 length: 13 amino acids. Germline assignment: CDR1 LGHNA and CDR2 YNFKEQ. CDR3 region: CASSPGVTDTQYF. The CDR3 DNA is TGTGCCAGCAGCCCAGGGGTTACAGATACGCAGTATTTT.

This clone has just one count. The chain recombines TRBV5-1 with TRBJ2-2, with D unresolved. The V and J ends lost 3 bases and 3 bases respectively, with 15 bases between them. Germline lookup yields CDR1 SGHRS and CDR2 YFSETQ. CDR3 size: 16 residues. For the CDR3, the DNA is TGCGCCAGCAGCTGGCTCCTAAGTGAATACACCGGGGAGCTGTTTTTT. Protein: CASSWLLSEYTGELFF. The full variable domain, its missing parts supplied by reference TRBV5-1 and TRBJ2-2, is KAGVTQTPRYLIKTRGQQVTLSCSPISGHRSVSWYQQTPGQGLQFLFEYFSETQRNKGNFPGRFSGRQFSNSRSEMNVSTLELGDSALYLCASSWLLSEYTGELFFGEGSRLTVL.

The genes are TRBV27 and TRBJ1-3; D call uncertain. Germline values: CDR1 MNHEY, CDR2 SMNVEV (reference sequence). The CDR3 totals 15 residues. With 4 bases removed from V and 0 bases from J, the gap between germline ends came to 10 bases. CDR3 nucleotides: TGTGCCAGCAGTTCCCTGACAAACTCTGGAAACACCATATATTTT. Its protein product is CASSSLTNSGNTIYF.

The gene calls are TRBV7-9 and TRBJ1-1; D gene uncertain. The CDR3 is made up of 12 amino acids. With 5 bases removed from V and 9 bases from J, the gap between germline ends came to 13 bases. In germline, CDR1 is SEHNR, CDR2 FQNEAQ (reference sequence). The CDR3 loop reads CASSREGGKAFF. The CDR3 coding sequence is TGTGCCAGCAGCCGGGAGGGAGGGAAAGCTTTCTTT.

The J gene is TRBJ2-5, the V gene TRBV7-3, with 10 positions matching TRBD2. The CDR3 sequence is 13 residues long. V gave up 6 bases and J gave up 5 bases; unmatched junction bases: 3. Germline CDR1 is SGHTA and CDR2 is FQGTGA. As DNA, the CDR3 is TGTGCCAGCAGACAGACTAGCGGGGAGACCCAGTACTTC. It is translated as CASRQTSGETQYF.